This TCR beta chain was profiled in a study of blood T cell repertoires in COVID-19. At the level of the study: From the United States, Italy and Spain came samples of acute and convalescent COVID-19. Sample material is recorded as cDNA or gDNA derived from T cells, B-cell-depleted T cells, or PBMCs.

Germline lookup yields CDR1 GTSNPN and CDR2 SVGIG (reference sequence). Trimming took 8 bases from V and 5 from J, leaving 15 bases between them. This CDR3 has 12 residues. Authors' data handling: The authors estimated nucleated cell counts from reference gene primer amplification. The data were produced by immunoSEQ multiplex PCR, yet TCRdb's version contains in-frame clones alone and is incomplete. The D gene and trimming were derived from the DNA, and the V and J assignments and clone size from that table. The profile covers more than 100,000 clones, with roughly 86% appearing a single time and about 3.6% taken by the ten largest.

This TCR derives from a woman in her sixties or seventies with acute or convalescent COVID-19. V usage is TRBV30 and J usage is TRBJ1-1, with a tentative D call TRBD1 (5 bases). Sample: peripheral blood. CDR3 in amino acids: CAGAALGTEAFF. CDR3 bases: TGTGCCGGGGCTGCACTGGGGACTGAAGCTTTCTTT.